The present entry profiles one T cell receptor beta chain with its context. The antigen is undetermined. The PCR used 60 Vbeta and 13 Jbeta primers. The protocol was immunoSEQ multiplex PCR, while the TCRdb copy is restricted to in-frame clones and leaves out a portion. The sample includes tens of thousands of clones, 65% to 80% seen only once; the top ten take about 2.8%. This entry is derived from a study of cytomegalovirus exposure and HLA in healthy donors. For the study at large: When 300 to 400 donors were genotyped, about 80% of them were found to fall in the Caucasian-associated ancestry cluster. Study-wide points: Researchers reported that a few CMV-associated chains were confirmed in vitro as CMV antigen-specific.

CDR3 length: 16 amino acids. V was trimmed by 10 bases and J by 4 bases, leaving 25 bases between them. Germline V CDR1 and CDR2: SNHLY, FYNNEI. The sequence was obtained from a woman in her 30s in good health and CMV-seronegative. The J gene is TRBJ1-2, the V gene TRBV2; D is undetermined. Material: PBMCs. CDR3 amino acids: CAILTNLGPGRYGYTF. As DNA, the CDR3 is TGTGCCATCCTGACTAATCTTGGGCCCGGTCGCTATGGCTACACCTTC.